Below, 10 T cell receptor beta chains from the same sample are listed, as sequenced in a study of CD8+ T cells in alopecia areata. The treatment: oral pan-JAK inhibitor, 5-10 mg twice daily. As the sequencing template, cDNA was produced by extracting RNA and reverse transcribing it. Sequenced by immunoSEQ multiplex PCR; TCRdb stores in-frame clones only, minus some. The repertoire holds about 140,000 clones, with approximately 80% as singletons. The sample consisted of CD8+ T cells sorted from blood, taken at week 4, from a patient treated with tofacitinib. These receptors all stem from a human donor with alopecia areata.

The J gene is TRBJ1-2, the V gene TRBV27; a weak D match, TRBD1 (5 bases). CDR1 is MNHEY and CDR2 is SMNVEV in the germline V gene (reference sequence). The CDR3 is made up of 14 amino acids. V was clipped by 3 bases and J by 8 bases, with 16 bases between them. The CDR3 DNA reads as TGTGCCAGCAGTTTTCGGGGCAGTGGGGAAGGCTACACCTTC. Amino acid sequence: CASSFRGSGEGYTF.

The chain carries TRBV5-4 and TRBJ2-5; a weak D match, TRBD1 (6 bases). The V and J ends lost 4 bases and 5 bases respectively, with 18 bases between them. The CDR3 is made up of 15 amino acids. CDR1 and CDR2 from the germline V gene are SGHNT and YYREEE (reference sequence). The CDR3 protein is CASSPWTDSSETQYF. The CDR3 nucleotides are TGTGCCAGCAGCCCCTGGACAGACTCTTCGGAGACCCAGTACTTC.

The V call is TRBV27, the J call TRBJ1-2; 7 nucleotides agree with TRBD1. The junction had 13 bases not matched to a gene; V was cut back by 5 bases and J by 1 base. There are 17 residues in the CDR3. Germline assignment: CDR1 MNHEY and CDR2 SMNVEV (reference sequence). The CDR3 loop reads CASSPGQAVSFNYGYTF. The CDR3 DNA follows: TGTGCCAGCAGTCCCGGACAGGCCGTGTCCTTTAACTATGGCTACACCTTC.

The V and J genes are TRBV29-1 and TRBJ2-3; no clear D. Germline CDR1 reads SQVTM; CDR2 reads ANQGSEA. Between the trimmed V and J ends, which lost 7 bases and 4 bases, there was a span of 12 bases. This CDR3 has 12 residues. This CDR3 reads CSATWAPDTQYF. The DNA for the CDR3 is TGCAGCGCTACTTGGGCCCCAGATACGCAGTATTTT.

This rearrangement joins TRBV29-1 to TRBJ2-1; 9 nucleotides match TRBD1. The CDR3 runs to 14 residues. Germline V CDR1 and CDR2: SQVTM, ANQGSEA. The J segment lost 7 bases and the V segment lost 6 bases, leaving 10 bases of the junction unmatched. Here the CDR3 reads CSVEGQGIHNEQFF. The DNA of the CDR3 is TGCAGCGTAGAGGGACAGGGAATCCATAATGAGCAGTTCTTC.

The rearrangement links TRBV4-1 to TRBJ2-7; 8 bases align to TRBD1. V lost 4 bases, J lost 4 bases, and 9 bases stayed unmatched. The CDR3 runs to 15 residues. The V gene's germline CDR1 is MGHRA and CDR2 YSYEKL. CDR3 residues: CASSPMAGGTYEQYF. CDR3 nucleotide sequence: TGCGCCAGCAGCCCCATGGCAGGGGGCACGTACGAGCAGTACTTC.

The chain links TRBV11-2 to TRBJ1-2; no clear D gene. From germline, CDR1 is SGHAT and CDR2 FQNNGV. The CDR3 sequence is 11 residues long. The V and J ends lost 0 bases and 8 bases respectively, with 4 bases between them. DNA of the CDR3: TGTGCCAGCAGCTTAGAAGCAGGCTACACCTTC. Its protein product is CASSLEAGYTF.

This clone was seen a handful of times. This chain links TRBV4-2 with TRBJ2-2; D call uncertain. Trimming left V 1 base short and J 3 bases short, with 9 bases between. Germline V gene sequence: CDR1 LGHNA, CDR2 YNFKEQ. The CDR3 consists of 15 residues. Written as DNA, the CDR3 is TGTGCCAGCAGCCAAGGTGGGCCCGACACCGGGGAGCTGTTTTTT. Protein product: CASSQGGPDTGELFF.

The CDR3 nucleotides are TGTGCCAGTAGCCGTGGCGGGGGGGCGATCCAAGAGACCCAGTACTTC. Its translation is CASSRGGGAIQETQYF. V gene TRBV7-2 combines with J gene TRBJ2-5; 9 nucleotides line up with TRBD2. The CDR3 length is 16 residues. Trimming took 9 bases from V and 1 from J; bases not matched to a gene: 12. The germline V gene encodes CDR1 SGHTA and CDR2 FQGNSA.

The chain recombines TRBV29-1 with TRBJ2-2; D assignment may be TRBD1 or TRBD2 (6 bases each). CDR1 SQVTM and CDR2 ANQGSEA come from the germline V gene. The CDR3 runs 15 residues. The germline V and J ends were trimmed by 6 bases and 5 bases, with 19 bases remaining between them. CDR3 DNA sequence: TGCAGCGTCGCCCAGGGGAGGTCGGGGACCGGGGAGCTGTTTTTT. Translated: CSVAQGRSGTGELFF.